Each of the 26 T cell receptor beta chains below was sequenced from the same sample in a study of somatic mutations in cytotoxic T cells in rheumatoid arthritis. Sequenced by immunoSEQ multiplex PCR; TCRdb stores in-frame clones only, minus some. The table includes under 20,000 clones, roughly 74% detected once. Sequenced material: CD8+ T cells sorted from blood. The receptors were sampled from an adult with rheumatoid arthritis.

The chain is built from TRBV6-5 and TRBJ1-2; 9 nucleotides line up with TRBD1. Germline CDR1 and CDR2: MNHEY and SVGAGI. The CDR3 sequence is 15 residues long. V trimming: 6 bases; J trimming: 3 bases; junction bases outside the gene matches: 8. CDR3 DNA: TGTGCCAGCAGCGAGCACAGGGGGCGTGACTATGGCTACACCTTC. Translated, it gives CASSEHRGRDYGYTF.

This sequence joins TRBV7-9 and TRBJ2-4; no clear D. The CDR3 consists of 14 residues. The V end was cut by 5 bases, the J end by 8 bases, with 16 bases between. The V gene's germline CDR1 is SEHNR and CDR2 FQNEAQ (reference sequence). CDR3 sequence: CASSPRGTGDIQYF. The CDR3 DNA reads TGTGCCAGCAGCCCCCGTGGCACTGGGGACATTCAGTACTTC.

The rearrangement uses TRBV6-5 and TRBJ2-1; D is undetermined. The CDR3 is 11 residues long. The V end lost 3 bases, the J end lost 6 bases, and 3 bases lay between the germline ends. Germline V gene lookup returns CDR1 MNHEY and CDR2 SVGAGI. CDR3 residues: CASSYINEQFF. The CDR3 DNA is TGTGCCAGCAGTTATATCAATGAGCAGTTCTTC.

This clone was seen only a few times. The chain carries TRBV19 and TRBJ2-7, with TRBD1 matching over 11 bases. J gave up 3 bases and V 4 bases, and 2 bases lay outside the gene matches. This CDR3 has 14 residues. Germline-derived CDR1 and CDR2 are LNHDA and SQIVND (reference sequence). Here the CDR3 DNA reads TGTGCCAGTAGTACGGGGACAGGGGGCTACGAGCAGTACTTC. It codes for CASSTGTGGYEQYF.

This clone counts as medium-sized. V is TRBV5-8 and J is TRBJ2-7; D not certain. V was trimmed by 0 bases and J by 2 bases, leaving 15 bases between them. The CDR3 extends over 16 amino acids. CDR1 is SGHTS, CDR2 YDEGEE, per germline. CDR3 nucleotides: TGTGCCAGCAGCTTGGAGCTGAAGCTGAACCCCTACGAGCAGTACTTC. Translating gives CASSLELKLNPYEQYF.

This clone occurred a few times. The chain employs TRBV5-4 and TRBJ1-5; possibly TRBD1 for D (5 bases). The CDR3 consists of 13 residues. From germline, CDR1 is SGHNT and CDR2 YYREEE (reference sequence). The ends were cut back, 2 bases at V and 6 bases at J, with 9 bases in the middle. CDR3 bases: TGTGCCAGCAGCTTTGCAGGGACTCAGCCCCAGCATTTT. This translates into CASSFAGTQPQHF.

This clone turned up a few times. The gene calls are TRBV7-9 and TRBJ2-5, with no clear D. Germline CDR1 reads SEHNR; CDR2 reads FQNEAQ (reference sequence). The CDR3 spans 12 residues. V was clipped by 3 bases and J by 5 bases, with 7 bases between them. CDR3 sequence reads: CASSLRWETQYF. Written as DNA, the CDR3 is TGTGCCAGCAGCTTGCGGTGGGAGACCCAGTACTTC.

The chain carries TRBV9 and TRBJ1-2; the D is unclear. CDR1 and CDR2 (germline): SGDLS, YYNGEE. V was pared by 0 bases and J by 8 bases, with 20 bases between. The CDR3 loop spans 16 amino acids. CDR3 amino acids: CASSVGRRGGGFGYTF. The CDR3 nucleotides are TGTGCCAGCAGCGTAGGTCGGCGAGGTGGAGGGTTCGGCTACACCTTC.

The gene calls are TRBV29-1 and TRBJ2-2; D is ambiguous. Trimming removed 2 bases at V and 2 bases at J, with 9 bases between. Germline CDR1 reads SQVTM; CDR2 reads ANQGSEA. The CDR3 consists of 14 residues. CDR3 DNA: TGCAGCGTTGAAACTGAACACAACACCGGGGAGCTGTTTTTT. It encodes CSVETEHNTGELFF.

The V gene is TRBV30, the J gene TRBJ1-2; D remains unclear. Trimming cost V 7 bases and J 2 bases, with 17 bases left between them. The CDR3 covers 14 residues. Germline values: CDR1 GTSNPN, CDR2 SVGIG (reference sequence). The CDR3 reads CALESWLKNYGYTF. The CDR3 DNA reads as TGTGCCTTAGAGAGTTGGCTCAAGAACTATGGCTACACCTTC.

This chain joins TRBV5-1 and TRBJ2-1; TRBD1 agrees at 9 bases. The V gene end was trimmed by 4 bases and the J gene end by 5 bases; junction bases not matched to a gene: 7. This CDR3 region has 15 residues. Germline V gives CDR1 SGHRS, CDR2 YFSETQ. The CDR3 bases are TGCGCCAGCAGCAGTCCGGACAGGGGAAACAATGAGCAGTTCTTC. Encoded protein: CASSSPDRGNNEQFF. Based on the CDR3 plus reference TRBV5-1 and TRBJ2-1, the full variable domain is KAGVTQTPRYLIKTRGQQVTLSCSPISGHRSVSWYQQTPGQGLQFLFEYFSETQRNKGNFPGRFSGRQFSNSRSEMNVSTLELGDSALYLCASSSPDRGNNEQFFGPGTRLTVL.

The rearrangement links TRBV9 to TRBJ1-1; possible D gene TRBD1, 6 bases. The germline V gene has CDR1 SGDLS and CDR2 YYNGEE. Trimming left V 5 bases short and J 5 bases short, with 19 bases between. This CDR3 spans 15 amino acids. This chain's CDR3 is CASSSLTGLRTEAFF. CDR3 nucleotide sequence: TGTGCCAGCAGTTCTCTCACAGGGTTACGGACTGAAGCTTTCTTT.

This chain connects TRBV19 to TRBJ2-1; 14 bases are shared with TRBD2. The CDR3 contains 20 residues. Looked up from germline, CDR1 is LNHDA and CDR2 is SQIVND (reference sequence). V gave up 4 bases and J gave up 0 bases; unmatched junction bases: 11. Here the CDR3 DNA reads TGTGCCAGTAGTACCGGGACTAGCGGGGGAACGGTAGGCTCCTACAATGAGCAGTTCTTC. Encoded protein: CASSTGTSGGTVGSYNEQFF.

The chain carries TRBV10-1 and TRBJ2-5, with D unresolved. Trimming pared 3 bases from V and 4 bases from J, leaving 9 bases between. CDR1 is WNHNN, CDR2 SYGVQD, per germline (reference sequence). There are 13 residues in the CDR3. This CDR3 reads CASSDSMGETQYF. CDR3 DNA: TGCGCCAGCAGTGACTCCATGGGAGAGACCCAGTACTTC.

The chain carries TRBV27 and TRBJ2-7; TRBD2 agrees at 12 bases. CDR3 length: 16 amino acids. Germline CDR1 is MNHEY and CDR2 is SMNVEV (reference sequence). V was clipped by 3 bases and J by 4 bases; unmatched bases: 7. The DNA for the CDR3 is TGTGCCAGCAGTTTTAGCCTAGCGGGGGGGGAGTACGAGCAGTACTTC. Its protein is CASSFSLAGGEYEQYF.

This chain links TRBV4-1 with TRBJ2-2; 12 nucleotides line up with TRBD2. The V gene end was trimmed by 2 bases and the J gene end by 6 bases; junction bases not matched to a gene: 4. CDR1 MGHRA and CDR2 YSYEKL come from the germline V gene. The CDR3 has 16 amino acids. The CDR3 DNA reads TGCGCCAGCAGCCAAACTAGCGGGGGGCGGGCCGGGGAGCTGTTTTTT. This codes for CASSQTSGGRAGELFF.

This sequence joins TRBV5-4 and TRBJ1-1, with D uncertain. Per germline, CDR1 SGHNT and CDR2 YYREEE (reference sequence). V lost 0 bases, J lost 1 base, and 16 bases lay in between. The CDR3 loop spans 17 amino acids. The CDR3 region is CASSLVPLGRWNTEAFF. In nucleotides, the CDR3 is TGTGCCAGCAGCTTGGTACCCCTCGGGAGGTGGAACACTGAAGCTTTCTTT. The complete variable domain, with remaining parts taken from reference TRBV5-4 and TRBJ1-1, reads ETGVTQSPTHLIKTRGQQVTLRCSSQSGHNTVSWYQQALGQGPQFIFQYYREEENGRGNFPPRFSGLQFPNYSSELNVNALELDDSALYLCASSLVPLGRWNTEAFFGQGTRLTVV.

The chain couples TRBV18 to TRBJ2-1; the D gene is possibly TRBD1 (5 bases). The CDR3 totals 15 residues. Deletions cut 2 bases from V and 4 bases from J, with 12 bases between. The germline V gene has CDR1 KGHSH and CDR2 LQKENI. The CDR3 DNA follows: TGTGCCAGCTCACCAGTCTTACAGGAGTACAATGAGCAGTTCTTC. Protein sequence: CASSPVLQEYNEQFF.

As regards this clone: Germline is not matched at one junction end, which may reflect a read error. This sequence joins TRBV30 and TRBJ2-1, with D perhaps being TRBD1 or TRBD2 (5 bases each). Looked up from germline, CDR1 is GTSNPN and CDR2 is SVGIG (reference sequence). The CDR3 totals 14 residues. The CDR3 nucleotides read TGTGCCCGGAGGAAGGGTTTTGGGGGCAATGAGCAGTTCTTC. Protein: CARRKGFGGNEQFF.

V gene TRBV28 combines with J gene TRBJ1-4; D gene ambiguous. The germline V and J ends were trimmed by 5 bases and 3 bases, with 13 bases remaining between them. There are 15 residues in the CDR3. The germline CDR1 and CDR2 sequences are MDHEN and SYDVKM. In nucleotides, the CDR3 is TGTGCCAGCAGTCCTGGGTCGGGTCCTAATGAAAAACTGTTTTTT. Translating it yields CASSPGSGPNEKLFF.

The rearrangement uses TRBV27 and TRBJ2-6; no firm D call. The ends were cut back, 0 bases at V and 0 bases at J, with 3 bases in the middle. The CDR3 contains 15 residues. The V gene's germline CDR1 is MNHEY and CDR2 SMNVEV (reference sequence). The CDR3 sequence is CASSLSSSGANVLTF. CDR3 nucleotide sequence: TGTGCCAGCAGTTTATCGTCCTCTGGGGCCAACGTCCTGACTTTC.

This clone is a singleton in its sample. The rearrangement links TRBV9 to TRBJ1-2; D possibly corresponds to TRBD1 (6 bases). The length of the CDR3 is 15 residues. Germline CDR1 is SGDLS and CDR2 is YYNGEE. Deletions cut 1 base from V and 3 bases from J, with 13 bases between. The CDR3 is CASSVLQQGDYGYTF. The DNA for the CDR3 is TGTGCCAGCAGCGTACTCCAACAGGGTGACTATGGCTACACCTTC.

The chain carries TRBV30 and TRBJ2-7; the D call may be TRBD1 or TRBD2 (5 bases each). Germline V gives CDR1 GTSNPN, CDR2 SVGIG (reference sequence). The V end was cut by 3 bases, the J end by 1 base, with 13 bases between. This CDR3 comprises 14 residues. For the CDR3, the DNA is TGTGCCTGGAGCGCCGGGACGGGTTCCTACGAGCAGTACTTC. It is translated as CAWSAGTGSYEQYF.

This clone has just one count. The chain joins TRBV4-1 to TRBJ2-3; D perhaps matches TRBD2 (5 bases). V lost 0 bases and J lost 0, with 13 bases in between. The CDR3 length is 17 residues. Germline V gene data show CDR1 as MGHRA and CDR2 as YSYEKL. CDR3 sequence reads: CASSQEGGGLSTDTQYF. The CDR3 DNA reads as TGCGCCAGCAGCCAAGAAGGAGGTGGGTTGAGCACAGATACGCAGTATTTT.

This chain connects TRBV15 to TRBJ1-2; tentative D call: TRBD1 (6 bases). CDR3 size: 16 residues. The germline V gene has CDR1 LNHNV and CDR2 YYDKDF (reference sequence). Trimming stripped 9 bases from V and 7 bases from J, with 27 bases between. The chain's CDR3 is CATPGTRTWRVVGYTF. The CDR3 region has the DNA TGTGCCACTCCCGGGACAAGGACCTGGAGGGTTGTTGGCTACACCTTC.

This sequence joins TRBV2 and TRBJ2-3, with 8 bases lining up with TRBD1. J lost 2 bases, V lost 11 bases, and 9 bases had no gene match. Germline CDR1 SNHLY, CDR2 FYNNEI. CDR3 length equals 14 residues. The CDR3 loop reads CAQLRDRLTDTQYF. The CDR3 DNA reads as TGTGCCCAGCTCCGGGACAGGCTCACAGATACGCAGTATTTT.